This T cell receptor (beta chain) was sequenced during a study of circulating and synovial CD4+ cells in juvenile arthritis. Sequenced samples came from active juvenile idiopathic arthritis patients. Germline CDR1 reads SQVTM; CDR2 reads ANQGSEA. V gave up 7 bases and J gave up 0 bases; unmatched junction bases: 13. The CDR3 sequence is 17 residues long. The data were produced by immunoSEQ multiplex PCR, yet TCRdb's version contains in-frame clones alone and is incomplete. The sample has 34,000 or so clones; just under 95% are singletons. About this clone itself: Its antigen remains unidentified.

Findings and caveats of the study: Compared with bulk blood, circulating pathogenic-like lymphocytes shared substantially more CDR3 sequences with synovial T cells. These repertoires were less diverse than bulk blood CD4 repertoires. T cell genome counts differed by at least an order of magnitude between CPL and CD4 samples.

The rearrangement uses TRBV29-1 and TRBJ2-1; 9 bases match TRBD1. The sample was CD4+ T cells from blood. This TCR derives from a human donor with juvenile idiopathic arthritis. The CDR3 protein is CSASGTGPPSSYNEQFF. CDR3 sequence (DNA): TGCAGCGCATCCGGGACAGGGCCCCCTTCCTCCTACAATGAGCAGTTCTTC.